One sample yielded the 7 T cell receptor beta chains listed below, sequenced in a study of blood T cell repertoires in COVID-19 (dated by TCRdb to the early 2020s). Preparation of the library involved the immunoSEQ multiplex PCR assay. What TCRdb holds here is the immuneACCESS table cut down to in-frame rearrangements. Part of the clones is not present; checked against another copy, under half of the missing clones reflect an unresolved V gene, and the others are unexplained. This sample lists around 300,000 clones; about 85% were detected once. About an eighth of the sample goes to the ten largest clones. Specimen: peripheral blood. The receptors shown here come from a human donor in a cohort sampled during active COVID-19.

The CDR3 nucleotides are TGTGCCAGCACCCTGGGGGGGATAGAGACCCAGTACTTC. This codes for CASTLGGIETQYF. The chain recombines TRBV28 with TRBJ2-5; 7 positions agree with TRBD2. Germline values: CDR1 MDHEN, CDR2 SYDVKM. V was pared by 7 bases and J by 4 bases, with 6 bases of the junction left unmatched. This CDR3 has 13 amino acids.

The chain carries TRBV27 and TRBJ2-1; 8 nucleotides align to TRBD1. Per germline, CDR1 MNHEY and CDR2 SMNVEV (reference sequence). The CDR3 consists of 16 residues. V was pared by 5 bases and J by 0 bases, with 6 bases of the junction left unmatched. CDR3 nucleotides: TGTGCCAGCAGTGGAGGGACAGGTGGCTCCTACAATGAGCAGTTCTTC. Amino acid sequence: CASSGGTGGSYNEQFF.

The rearrangement links TRBV7-9 to TRBJ2-2; D uncertain. The germline V gene has CDR1 SEHNR and CDR2 FQNEAQ (reference sequence). The length of the CDR3 is 13 residues. V gave up 1 base and J gave up 3 bases, with 3 bases separating them. Here the CDR3 DNA reads TGTGCCAGCAGCTTAGTAGACACCGGGGAGCTGTTTTTT. This encodes CASSLVDTGELFF. Together with reference TRBV7-9 and TRBJ2-2, the CDR3 gives the full variable domain: DTGVSQNPRHKITKRGQNVTFRCDPISEHNRLYWYRQTLGQGPEFLTYFQNEAQLEKSRLLSDRFSAERPKGSFSTLEIQRTEQGDSAMYLCASSLVDTGELFFGEGSRLTVL.

V usage is TRBV2 and J usage is TRBJ2-6; D may be TRBD2 (6 bases). This CDR3 is built from 15 residues. Germline CDR1 and CDR2: SNHLY and FYNNEI. V was pared by 10 bases and J by 7 bases, with 20 bases between. The CDR3 DNA reads TGTGCCACCTCGCGGGACGGCACGTCAGCCAACGTCCTGACTTTC. It specifies CATSRDGTSANVLTF.

Only one count was recorded for this clone. The gene calls are TRBV11-2 and TRBJ2-7; 8 nucleotides match TRBD2. Germline lookup yields CDR1 SGHAT and CDR2 FQNNGV. Trimming cost V 2 bases and J 2 bases; bases outside gene matches: 8. The CDR3 loop spans 16 amino acids. The CDR3 sequence is CASSLTGGTTTYEQYF. The CDR3 DNA reads TGTGCCAGCAGCTTAACGGGGGGGACTACCACCTACGAGCAGTACTTC.

The chain recombines TRBV2 with TRBJ2-5, with 10 positions matching TRBD1. Germline CDR1 SNHLY, CDR2 FYNNEI. This CDR3 is built from 14 residues. After removal of 6 bases from V and 10 bases from J, the junction contained 11 bases not matched to a gene. The CDR3 nucleotides read TGTGCCAGCAGAGGGACAGGGGAGAGAGGTGGCCAGTACTTC. Its translation is CASRGTGERGGQYF.

The chain is built from TRBV20-1 and TRBJ1-3, with D uncertain. Looked up from germline, CDR1 is DFQATT and CDR2 is SNEGSKA (reference sequence). Between the trimmed V and J ends, which lost 7 bases and 1 base, there was a span of 5 bases. The CDR3 runs 11 residues. DNA of the CDR3: TGCAGTGGGAGGTCTGGAAACACCATATATTTT. Translated: CSGRSGNTIYF.